The TCR beta chain under discussion was sequenced for a study of blood T cell repertoires in COVID-19. Study overall: The United States, Italy and Spain supplied acute and convalescent COVID-19 samples. T cells, B-cell-depleted T cells, or PBMCs provided the cDNA or gDNA that served as material.

The length of the CDR3 is 16 residues. Trimming at V came to 3 bases and at J to 2 bases, leaving 8 bases not matched to a gene. Germline-derived CDR1 and CDR2 are SGDLS and YYNGEE. Per the study methods: Reference gene primer amplification gave estimated nucleated cell counts. The table came from immunoSEQ multiplex PCR; TCRdb's copy has only in-frame clones and leaves some out. The V and J calls and clone size come from that table; D and trimming were worked out from the DNA. The profile shows more than 20,000 clones, over 70% of them singletons. The TCR originated in a man older than 75 with active or convalescent COVID-19. The chain links TRBV9 to TRBJ1-2, with 9 bases identical to TRBD1. The sample was peripheral blood. The CDR3 region is CASSARSDRGNYGYTF. CDR3 bases: TGTGCCAGCAGCGCAAGATCGGACAGGGGCAACTATGGCTACACCTTC.